These T cell receptor beta chains were read from a single sample in a study of PD-1 blockade in classical Hodgkin lymphoma. Sequencing used immunoSEQ multiplex PCR; TCRdb keeps in-frame clones, though not all of them. The sample consists of around 21,000 clones, 88% of them appearing once. The specimen was CD8+ T cells from blood, collected before the fourth cycle of nivolumab. These receptors were obtained from a human donor with classical Hodgkin lymphoma. The CDR3 runs from the conserved cysteine through the conserved F or W. A D gene is named only where the DNA matches it firmly. Part of the rows lack a size; the others show once, few, many or a class for expanded clones.

j_gene: TRBJ2-7; abundance: NA; d_gene: NA; v_gene: TRBV30; CDR3nt: TGTGCCTGGACGTCCGGACTTTCCTACGAGCAGTACTTC; CDR3aa: CAWTSGLSYEQYF
j_gene: TRBJ2-5; abundance: NA; d_gene: TRBD2; v_gene: TRBV27; CDR3nt: TGTGCCAGCAGCGTCGGGGGGGGGTATGAGACCCAGTACTTC; CDR3aa: CASSVGGGYETQYF
j_gene: TRBJ1-5; abundance: NA; d_gene: TRBD1; v_gene: TRBV6-6; CDR3nt: TGTGCCAGCAGCTTACAGGGGTTTGGCAATCAGCCCCAGCATTTT; CDR3aa: CASSLQGFGNQPQHF
j_gene: TRBJ2-2; abundance: NA; d_gene: TRBD2; v_gene: TRBV30; CDR3nt: TGTGCCTGGAGTAGCGGACTAGCGGGAGGGAACACCGGGGAGCTGTTTTTT; CDR3aa: CAWSSGLAGGNTGELFF
j_gene: TRBJ2-7; abundance: NA; d_gene: NA; v_gene: TRBV28; CDR3nt: TGTGCCAGCACCATATACGGTGGGGGATTCACCGTCTTCGCCGAGCAGTACTTC; CDR3aa: CASTIYGGGFTVFAEQYF
j_gene: TRBJ2-5; abundance: NA; d_gene: TRBD2; v_gene: TRBV12-5; CDR3nt: TGTGCTAGTGGTTTGGGCGGGAGTCCACAAGAGACCCAGTACTTC; CDR3aa: CASGLGGSPQETQYF
j_gene: TRBJ2-7; abundance: NA; d_gene: TRBD1; v_gene: TRBV9; CDR3nt: TGTGCCAGCAGCGTAGGCGGGACAGGGTCGTACGAGCAGTACTTC; CDR3aa: CASSVGGTGSYEQYF
j_gene: TRBJ2-1; abundance: NA; d_gene: TRBD2; v_gene: TRBV27; CDR3nt: TGTGCCAGCGGGGGGAGGAGGCGGGGGAGCTCCTACAATGAGCAGTTCTTC; CDR3aa: CASGGRRRGSSYNEQFF
j_gene: TRBJ2-7; abundance: NA; d_gene: NA; v_gene: TRBV27; CDR3nt: TGTGCCAGCATAGGACGGTTTTACGAGCAGTACTTC; CDR3aa: CASIGRFYEQYF
j_gene: TRBJ2-1; abundance: NA; d_gene: NA; v_gene: TRBV27; CDR3nt: TGTGCCAGCAGTCCGTCGGGGGTTGGTCTTTTCTTC; CDR3aa: CASSPSGVGLFF
j_gene: TRBJ2-3; abundance: NA; d_gene: NA; v_gene: TRBV11-3; CDR3nt: TGTGCCAGCAGCACACTAGTGGCAGATACGCAGTATTTT; CDR3aa: CASSTLVADTQYF
j_gene: TRBJ1-1; abundance: NA; d_gene: NA; v_gene: TRBV27; CDR3nt: TGTGCCAGCAGATTGCTTGACACGGGGAGAGGAAAAGCTTTCTTT; CDR3aa: CASRLLDTGRGKAFF
j_gene: TRBJ1-4; abundance: NA; d_gene: NA; v_gene: TRBV19; CDR3nt: TGTGCCAGTAGTGGCCGGGGCACTAATGAAAAACTGTTTTTT; CDR3aa: CASSGRGTNEKLFF
j_gene: TRBJ1-2; abundance: NA; d_gene: NA; v_gene: TRBV5-1; CDR3nt: TGCGCCAGCAGCTTGGGCAGTAACTATGGCTACACCTTC; CDR3aa: CASSLGSNYGYTF
j_gene: TRBJ2-3; abundance: few; d_gene: NA; v_gene: TRBV12-5; CDR3nt: TGTGCTAGTGAGGCGGAAAACACAGATACGCAGTATTTT; CDR3aa: CASEAENTDTQYF
j_gene: TRBJ1-1; abundance: NA; d_gene: TRBD1; v_gene: TRBV9; CDR3nt: TGTGCCAGCAGCGTAGTCGACAGGGTGAACACTGAAGCTTTCTTT; CDR3aa: CASSVVDRVNTEAFF
j_gene: TRBJ2-7; abundance: NA; d_gene: NA; v_gene: TRBV19; CDR3nt: TGTGCCAATAAAAGTACGGCTTCCTACGAGCAGTACTTC; CDR3aa: CANKSTASYEQYF
j_gene: TRBJ2-1; abundance: NA; d_gene: NA; v_gene: TRBV9; CDR3nt: TGTGCCAGCAGCCCTTCAATGAATGAGCAGTTCTTC; CDR3aa: CASSPSMNEQFF